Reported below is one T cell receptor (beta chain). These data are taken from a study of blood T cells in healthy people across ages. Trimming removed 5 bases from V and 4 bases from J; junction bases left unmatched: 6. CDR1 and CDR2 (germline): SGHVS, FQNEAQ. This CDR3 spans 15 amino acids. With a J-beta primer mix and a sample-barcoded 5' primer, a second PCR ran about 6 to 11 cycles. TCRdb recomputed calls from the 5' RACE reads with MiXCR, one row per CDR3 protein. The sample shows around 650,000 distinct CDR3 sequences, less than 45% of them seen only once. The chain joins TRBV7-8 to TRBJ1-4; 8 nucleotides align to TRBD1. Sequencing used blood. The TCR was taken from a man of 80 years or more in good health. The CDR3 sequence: CASSADRGYNEKLFF. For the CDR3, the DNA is TGTGCCAGCAGCGCCGACAGGGGATATAATGAAAAACTGTTTTTT.